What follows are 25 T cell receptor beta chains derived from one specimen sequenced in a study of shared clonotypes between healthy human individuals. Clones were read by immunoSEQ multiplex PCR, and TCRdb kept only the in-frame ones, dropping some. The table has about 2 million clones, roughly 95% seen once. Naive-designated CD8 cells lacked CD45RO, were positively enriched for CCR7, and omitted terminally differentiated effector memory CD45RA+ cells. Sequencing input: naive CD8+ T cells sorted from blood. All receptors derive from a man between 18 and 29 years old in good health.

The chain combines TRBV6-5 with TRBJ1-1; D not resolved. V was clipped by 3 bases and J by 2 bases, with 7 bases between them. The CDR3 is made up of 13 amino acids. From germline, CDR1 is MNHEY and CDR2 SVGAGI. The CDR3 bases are TGTGCCAGCAGTTATGAAACTAACACTGAAGCTTTCTTT. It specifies CASSYETNTEAFF.

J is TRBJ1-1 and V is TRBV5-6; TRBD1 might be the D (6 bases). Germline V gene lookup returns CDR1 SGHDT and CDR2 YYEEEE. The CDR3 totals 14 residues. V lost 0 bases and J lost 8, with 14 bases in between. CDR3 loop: CASSLVGDTEEAFF. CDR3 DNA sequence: TGTGCCAGCAGCTTGGTGGGGGACACTGAAGAAGCTTTCTTT.

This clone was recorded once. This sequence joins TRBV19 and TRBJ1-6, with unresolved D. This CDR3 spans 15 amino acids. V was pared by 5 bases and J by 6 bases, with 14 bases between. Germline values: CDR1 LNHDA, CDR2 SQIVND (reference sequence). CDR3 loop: CASSPPKNSNSPLHF. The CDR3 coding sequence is TGTGCCAGTAGTCCCCCGAAGAACTCTAATTCACCCCTCCACTTT.

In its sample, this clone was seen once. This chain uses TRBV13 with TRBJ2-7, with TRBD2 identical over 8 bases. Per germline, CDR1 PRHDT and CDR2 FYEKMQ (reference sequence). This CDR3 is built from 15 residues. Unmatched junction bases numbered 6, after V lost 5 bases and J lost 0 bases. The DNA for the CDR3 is TGTGCCAGCAGCAGCGGGGGCCGGGGCTCCTACGAGCAGTACTTC. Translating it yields CASSSGGRGSYEQYF.

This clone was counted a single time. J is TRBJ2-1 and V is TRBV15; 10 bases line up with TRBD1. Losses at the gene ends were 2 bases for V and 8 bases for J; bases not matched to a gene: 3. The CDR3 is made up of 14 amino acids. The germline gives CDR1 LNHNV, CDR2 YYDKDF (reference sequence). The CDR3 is CATSRTGTGDEQFF. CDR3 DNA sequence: TGTGCCACCAGCAGAACCGGGACAGGGGATGAGCAGTTCTTC.

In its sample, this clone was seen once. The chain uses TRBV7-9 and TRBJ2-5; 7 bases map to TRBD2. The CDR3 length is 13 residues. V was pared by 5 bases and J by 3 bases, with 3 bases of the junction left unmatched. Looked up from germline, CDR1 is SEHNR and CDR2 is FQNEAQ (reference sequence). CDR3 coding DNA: TGTGCCAGCAGCCCGACTAGCAAAGAGACCCAGTACTTC. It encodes CASSPTSKETQYF.

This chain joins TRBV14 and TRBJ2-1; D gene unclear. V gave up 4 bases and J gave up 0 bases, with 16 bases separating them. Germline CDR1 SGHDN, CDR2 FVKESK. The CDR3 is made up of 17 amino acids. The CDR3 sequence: CASSPYGQKFSYNEQFF. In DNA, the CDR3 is TGTGCCAGCAGCCCGTATGGGCAGAAATTCTCCTACAATGAGCAGTTCTTC.

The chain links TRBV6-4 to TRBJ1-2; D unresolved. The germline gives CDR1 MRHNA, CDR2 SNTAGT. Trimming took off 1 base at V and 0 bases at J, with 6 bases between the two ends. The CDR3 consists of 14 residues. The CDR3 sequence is CASSDWGANYGYTF. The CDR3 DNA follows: TGTGCCAGCAGTGACTGGGGAGCTAACTATGGCTACACCTTC.

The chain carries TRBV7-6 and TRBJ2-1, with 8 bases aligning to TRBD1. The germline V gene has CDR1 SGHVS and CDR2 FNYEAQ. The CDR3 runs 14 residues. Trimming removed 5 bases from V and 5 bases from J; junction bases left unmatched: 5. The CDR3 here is CASSPPDRDNEQFF. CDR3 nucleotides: TGTGCCAGCAGCCCACCGGACAGGGACAATGAGCAGTTCTTC.

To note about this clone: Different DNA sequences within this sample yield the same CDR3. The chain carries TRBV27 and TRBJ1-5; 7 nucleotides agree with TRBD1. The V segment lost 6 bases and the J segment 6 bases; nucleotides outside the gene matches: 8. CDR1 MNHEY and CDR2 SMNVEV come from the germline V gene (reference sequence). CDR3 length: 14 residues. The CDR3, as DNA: TGTGCCAGCAGCGGGCAAGGGGGCGGTCAGCCCCAGCATTTT. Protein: CASSGQGGGQPQHF.

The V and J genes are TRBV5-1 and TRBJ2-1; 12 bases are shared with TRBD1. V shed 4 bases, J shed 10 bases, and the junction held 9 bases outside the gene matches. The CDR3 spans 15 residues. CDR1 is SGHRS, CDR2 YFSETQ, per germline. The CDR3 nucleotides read TGCGCCAGCAGCCCCGGGACAGGGGGCGCGGAAGAGCAGTTCTTC. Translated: CASSPGTGGAEEQFF.

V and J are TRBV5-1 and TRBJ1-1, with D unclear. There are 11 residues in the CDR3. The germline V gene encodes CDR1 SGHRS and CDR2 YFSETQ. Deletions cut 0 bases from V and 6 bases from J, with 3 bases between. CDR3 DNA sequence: TGCGCCAGCAGCTTGGAGTCTGAAGCTTTCTTT. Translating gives CASSLESEAFF.

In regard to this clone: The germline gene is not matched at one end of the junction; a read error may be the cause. The CDR3 DNA reads TGTGCCAGCACTTACGCCGAAGGGGGATATGGCTACACCTTC. Protein: CASTYAEGGYGYTF. The chain employs TRBV6-5 and TRBJ1-2; tentative D call: TRBD1 (6 bases). Germline V gene sequence: CDR1 MNHEY, CDR2 SVGAGI. The CDR3 sequence is 14 residues long.

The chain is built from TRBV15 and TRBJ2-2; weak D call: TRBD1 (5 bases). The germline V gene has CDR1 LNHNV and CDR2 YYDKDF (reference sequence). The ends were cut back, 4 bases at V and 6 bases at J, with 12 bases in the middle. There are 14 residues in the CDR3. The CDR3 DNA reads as TGTGCCACCAGCATCACAGGACCGCCCGGGGAGCTGTTTTTT. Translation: CATSITGPPGELFF.

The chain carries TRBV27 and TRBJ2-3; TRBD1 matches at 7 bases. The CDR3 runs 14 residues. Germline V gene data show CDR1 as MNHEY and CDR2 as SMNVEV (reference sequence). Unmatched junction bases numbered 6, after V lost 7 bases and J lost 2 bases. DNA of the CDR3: TGTGCCAGCACCGAGACAGGGCCCACAGATACGCAGTATTTT. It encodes CASTETGPTDTQYF.

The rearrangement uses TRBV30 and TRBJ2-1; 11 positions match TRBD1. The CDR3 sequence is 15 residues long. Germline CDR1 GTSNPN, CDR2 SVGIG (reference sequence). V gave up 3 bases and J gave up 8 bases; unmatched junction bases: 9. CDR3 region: CAWSPGQGDYHEQFF. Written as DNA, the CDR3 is TGTGCCTGGAGCCCGGGACAGGGGGATTACCATGAGCAGTTCTTC.

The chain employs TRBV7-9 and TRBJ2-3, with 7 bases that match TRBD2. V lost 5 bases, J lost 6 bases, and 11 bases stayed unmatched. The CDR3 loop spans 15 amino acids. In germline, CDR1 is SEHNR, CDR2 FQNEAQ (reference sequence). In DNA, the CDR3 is TGTGCCAGCAGCCCGAAGGGACTAAATCGGGATACGCAGTATTTT. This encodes CASSPKGLNRDTQYF. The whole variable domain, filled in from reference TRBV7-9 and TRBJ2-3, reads DTGVSQNPRHKITKRGQNVTFRCDPISEHNRLYWYRQTLGQGPEFLTYFQNEAQLEKSRLLSDRFSAERPKGSFSTLEIQRTEQGDSAMYLCASSPKGLNRDTQYFGPGTRLTVL.

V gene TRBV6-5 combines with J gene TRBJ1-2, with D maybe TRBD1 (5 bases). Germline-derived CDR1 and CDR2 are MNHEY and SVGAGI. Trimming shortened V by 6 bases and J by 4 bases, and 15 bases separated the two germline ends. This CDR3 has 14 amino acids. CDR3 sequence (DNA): TGTGCCAGCAGCGGGGGTTCAAGAGGCTATGGCTACACCTTC. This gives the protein CASSGGSRGYGYTF.

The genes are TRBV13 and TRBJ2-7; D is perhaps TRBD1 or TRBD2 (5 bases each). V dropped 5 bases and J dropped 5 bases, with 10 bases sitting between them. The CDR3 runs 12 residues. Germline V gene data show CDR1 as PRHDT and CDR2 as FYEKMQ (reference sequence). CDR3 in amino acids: CASSGRGDEQYF. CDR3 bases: TGTGCCAGCAGCGGGCGAGGGGACGAGCAGTACTTC. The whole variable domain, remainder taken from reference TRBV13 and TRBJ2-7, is AAGVIQSPRHLIKEKRETATLKCYPIPRHDTVYWYQQGPGQDPQFLISFYEKMQSDKGSIPDRFSAQQFSDYHSELNMSSLELGDSALYFCASSGRGDEQYFGPGTRLTVT.

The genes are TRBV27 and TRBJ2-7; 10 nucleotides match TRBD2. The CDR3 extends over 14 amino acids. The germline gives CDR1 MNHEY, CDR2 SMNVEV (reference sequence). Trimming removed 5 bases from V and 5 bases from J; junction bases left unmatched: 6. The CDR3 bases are TGTGCCAGCAGTCCTAATAGCGGGGGGAACGAGCAGTACTTC. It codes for CASSPNSGGNEQYF.

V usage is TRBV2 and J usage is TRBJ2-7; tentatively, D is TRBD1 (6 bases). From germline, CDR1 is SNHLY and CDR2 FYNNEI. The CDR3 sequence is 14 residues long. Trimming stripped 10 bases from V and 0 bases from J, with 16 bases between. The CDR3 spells CATEGVDSSYEQYF. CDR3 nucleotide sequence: TGTGCCACCGAGGGGGTAGACAGCTCCTACGAGCAGTACTTC. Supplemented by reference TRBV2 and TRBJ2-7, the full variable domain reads EPEVTQTPSHQVTQMGQEVILRCVPISNHLYFYWYRQILGQKVEFLVSFYNNEISEKSEIFDDQFSVERPDGSNFTLKIRSTKLEDSAMYFCATEGVDSSYEQYFGPGTRLTVT.

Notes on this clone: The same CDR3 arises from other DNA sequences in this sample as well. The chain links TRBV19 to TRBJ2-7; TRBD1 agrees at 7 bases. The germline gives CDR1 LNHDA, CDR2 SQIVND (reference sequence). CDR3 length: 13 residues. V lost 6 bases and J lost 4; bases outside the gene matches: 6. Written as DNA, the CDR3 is TGTGCCAGTAGCCCCGGGACAGCTTACGAGCAGTACTTC. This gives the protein CASSPGTAYEQYF.

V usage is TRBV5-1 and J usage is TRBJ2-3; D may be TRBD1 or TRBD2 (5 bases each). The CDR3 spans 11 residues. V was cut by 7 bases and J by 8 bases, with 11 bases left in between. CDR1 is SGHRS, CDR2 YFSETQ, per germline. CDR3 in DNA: TGCGCCAGCCAGTATGGGGGTACGCAGTATTTT. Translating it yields CASQYGGTQYF.

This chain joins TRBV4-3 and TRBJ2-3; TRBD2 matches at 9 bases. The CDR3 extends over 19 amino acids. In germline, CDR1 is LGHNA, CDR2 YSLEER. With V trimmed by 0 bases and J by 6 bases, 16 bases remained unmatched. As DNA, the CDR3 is TGCGCCAGCAGCCAAGATCGGGTAGTAGCGGGGGACCCACACGATACGCAGTATTTT. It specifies CASSQDRVVAGDPHDTQYF.

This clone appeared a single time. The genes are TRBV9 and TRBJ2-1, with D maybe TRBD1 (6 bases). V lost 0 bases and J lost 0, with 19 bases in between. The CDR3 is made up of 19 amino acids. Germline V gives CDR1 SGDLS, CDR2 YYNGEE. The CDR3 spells CASSVGQAGHPSSYNEQFF. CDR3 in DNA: TGTGCCAGCAGCGTAGGACAGGCGGGTCACCCGAGCTCCTACAATGAGCAGTTCTTC.